These 20 T cell receptor beta chains originate from one sample sequenced in a study of shared clonotypes between healthy human individuals. CD45RO-negative cells were positively selected for CCR7, leaving out terminally differentiated effector memory CD45RA+ cells. Profiled with immunoSEQ multiplex PCR; TCRdb holds only in-frame clones, not every one. Counted here are roughly 2,000,000 clones, 85% to 95% occurring once; the ten biggest clones make up more than 1.5%. The source material was naive CD8+ T cells from PBMCs. These receptors came from a man younger than 35 in good health. Some clones in this sample may be carry-over from other donors' samples.

This clone was detected once. J is TRBJ2-3 and V is TRBV9; a weak D match, TRBD2 (5 bases). The CDR3 sequence is 18 residues long. Trimming shortened V by 0 bases and J by 1 base, and 18 bases separated the two germline ends. Germline V gene data show CDR1 as SGDLS and CDR2 as YYNGEE. CDR3 loop: CASSVDPRTDKRTDTQYF. DNA for the CDR3: TGTGCCAGCAGCGTAGATCCAAGGACTGATAAACGCACAGATACGCAGTATTTT. Drawing the rest from reference TRBV9 and TRBJ2-3, the complete variable domain is DSGVTQTPKHLITATGQRVTLRCSPRSGDLSVYWYQQSLDQGLQFLIQYYNGEERAKGNILERFSAQQFPDLHSELNLSSLELGDSALYFCASSVDPRTDKRTDTQYFGPGTRLTVL.

This clone has a single count. For the CDR3, the DNA is TGTGCCAGCAGCTTAGCGGGAGGGGACACAGATACGCAGTATTTT. Its translation: CASSLAGGDTDTQYF. The chain recombines TRBV6-4 with TRBJ2-3, with TRBD2 identical over 11 bases. The CDR3 loop spans 15 amino acids. Looked up from germline, CDR1 is MRHNA and CDR2 is SNTAGT. V lost 6 bases, J lost 2 bases, and 4 bases stayed unmatched.

The chain employs TRBV7-3 and TRBJ2-1; 12 bases map to TRBD2. CDR1 and CDR2 from the germline V gene are SGHTA and FQGTGA. J lost 1 base, V lost 2 bases, and 18 bases had no gene match. The CDR3 is 22 residues long. The CDR3 here is CASSLAGSSGRAGGSSYNEQFF. The CDR3, as DNA: TGTGCCAGCAGCTTAGCGGGATCTAGCGGGAGGGCCGGCGGGAGTTCCTACAATGAGCAGTTCTTC.

This clone appeared once. The chain employs TRBV5-1 and TRBJ2-3; D call uncertain. V gave up 0 bases and J gave up 6 bases, with 14 bases separating them. The CDR3 extends over 15 amino acids. Germline CDR1 is SGHRS and CDR2 is YFSETQ. CDR3 region: CASSLVGNPGDTQYF. In DNA, the CDR3 is TGCGCCAGCAGCTTGGTGGGGAACCCTGGGGATACGCAGTATTTT. Variable domain in full (rest from reference TRBV5-1 and TRBJ2-3): KAGVTQTPRYLIKTRGQQVTLSCSPISGHRSVSWYQQTPGQGLQFLFEYFSETQRNKGNFPGRFSGRQFSNSRSEMNVSTLELGDSALYLCASSLVGNPGDTQYFGPGTRLTVL.

The chain joins TRBV5-6 to TRBJ2-2, with D possibly being TRBD1 or TRBD2 (5 bases each). The CDR3 has 14 residues. Germline loops: CDR1 SGHDT, CDR2 YYEEEE. V was cut by 1 base and J by 6 bases, with 10 bases left in between. In DNA, the CDR3 is TGTGCCAGCAGCTTGCCCGGGACGCCCGGGGAGCTGTTTTTT. Its translation: CASSLPGTPGELFF.

The chain employs TRBV9 and TRBJ2-4, with D maybe TRBD1 (5 bases). From germline, CDR1 is SGDLS and CDR2 YYNGEE. This CDR3 has 12 residues. Trimming pared 3 bases from V and 9 bases from J, leaving 10 bases between. The CDR3 here is CASSALDSIQYF. CDR3 DNA: TGTGCCAGCAGCGCCTTAGACAGCATTCAGTACTTC. Using reference TRBV9 and TRBJ2-4 for the parts outside the CDR3, the full variable domain is DSGVTQTPKHLITATGQRVTLRCSPRSGDLSVYWYQQSLDQGLQFLIQYYNGEERAKGNILERFSAQQFPDLHSELNLSSLELGDSALYFCASSALDSIQYFGAGTRLSVL.

The V and J genes are TRBV2 and TRBJ2-1, with TRBD1 matching over 8 bases. Germline V lookup: CDR1 SNHLY, CDR2 FYNNEI. There are 13 residues in the CDR3. V lost 2 bases, J lost 9 bases, and 3 bases stayed unmatched. The CDR3 loop reads CASSETGGIEQFF. DNA for the CDR3: TGTGCCAGCAGTGAAACAGGGGGTATTGAGCAGTTCTTC.

Turning to this clone: Other DNA sequences in the same sample also yield this CDR3. The chain is built from TRBV9 and TRBJ2-1; the D is unclear. The length of the CDR3 is 15 residues. V was clipped by 4 bases and J by 0 bases, with 11 bases between them. The germline CDR1 and CDR2 sequences are SGDLS and YYNGEE. Here the CDR3 reads CASSPRGSSYNEQFF. CDR3 DNA: TGTGCCAGCAGCCCCCGTGGTAGCTCCTACAATGAGCAGTTCTTC.

Turning to this clone: Other DNA sequences within the sample encode an identical CDR3. The rearrangement links TRBV11-2 to TRBJ2-7; D remains unclear. Germline CDR1 reads SGHAT; CDR2 reads FQNNGV. The length of the CDR3 is 13 residues. Trimming pared 1 base from V and 0 bases from J, leaving 4 bases between. DNA of the CDR3: TGTGCCAGCAGCTTAGGAGCCTCCTACGAGCAGTACTTC. This encodes CASSLGASYEQYF.

The rearrangement joins TRBV5-1 to TRBJ2-5; TRBD1 matches at 12 bases. Germline V gene lookup returns CDR1 SGHRS and CDR2 YFSETQ. The ends lost 4 bases at V and 5 bases at J; junction bases unmatched: 6. The CDR3 runs 15 residues. This chain's CDR3 is CASSQQGQGAETQYF. For the CDR3, the DNA is TGCGCCAGCAGCCAACAGGGACAGGGGGCCGAGACCCAGTACTTC.

The chain has TRBV2 and TRBJ2-1; D might be TRBD1 or TRBD2, each matching 5 bases. V lost 8 bases to trimming and J lost 1 base, with 12 bases between them. Germline assignment: CDR1 SNHLY and CDR2 FYNNEI. This CDR3 spans 14 amino acids. CDR3 in DNA: TGTGCCAGCCTAATCGGGGCGTCCTACAATGAGCAGTTCTTC. It yields the protein CASLIGASYNEQFF.

The genes are TRBV7-6 and TRBJ2-1; possibly TRBD2 for D (6 bases). Trimming removed 1 base from V and 4 bases from J, with 11 bases in between. Germline loops: CDR1 SGHVS, CDR2 FNYEAQ. This CDR3 comprises 15 residues. The CDR3 loop is CASSLGSGGYNEQFF. The CDR3 DNA sequence: TGTGCCAGCAGCTTAGGTAGCGGTGGTTACAATGAGCAGTTCTTC.

The rearrangement joins TRBV2 to TRBJ2-1; D unresolved. This CDR3 is built from 12 residues. CDR1 SNHLY and CDR2 FYNNEI come from the germline V gene. The V gene lost 7 bases and the J gene lost 7 bases, with 11 bases spanning the gap. This CDR3 is CASTEPKNEQFF. The CDR3 DNA is TGTGCCAGCACCGAGCCTAAAAATGAGCAGTTCTTC.

This chain connects TRBV15 to TRBJ1-4, with 10 bases lining up with TRBD1. The V segment lost 1 base and the J segment 7 bases; nucleotides outside the gene matches: 0. The CDR3 covers 14 residues. Per germline, CDR1 LNHNV and CDR2 YYDKDF (reference sequence). CDR3 amino acids: CATSRGQGAEKLFF. CDR3 DNA: TGTGCCACCAGCAGAGGACAGGGGGCTGAAAAACTGTTTTTT.

The chain employs TRBV7-2 and TRBJ2-3; TRBD2 matches 10 bases. With V trimmed by 6 bases and J by 7 bases, 13 bases remained unmatched. The V gene's germline CDR1 is SGHTA and CDR2 FQGNSA. CDR3 length: 16 amino acids. For the CDR3, the DNA is TGTGCCAGCAGTCCGGGGGCTAGCGGGAGTGGGAATACGCAGTATTTT. This translates into CASSPGASGSGNTQYF.

The chain combines TRBV5-6 with TRBJ1-2; D is possibly TRBD1 (6 bases). Trimming removed 4 bases from V and 4 bases from J, with 17 bases in between. Looked up from germline, CDR1 is SGHDT and CDR2 is YYEEEE. The CDR3 runs 15 residues. The CDR3 sequence is CASSEGGDFFYGYTF. CDR3 bases: TGTGCCAGCAGCGAAGGGGGGGATTTTTTCTATGGCTACACCTTC.

V is TRBV4-1 and J is TRBJ1-6; a weak D match, TRBD1 (6 bases). The V end lost 7 bases, the J end lost 2 bases, and 15 bases lay between the germline ends. The CDR3 is made up of 16 amino acids. Germline CDR1 reads MGHRA; CDR2 reads YSYEKL. CDR3 bases: TGCGCCAGCAACCACGAGAAGGGGGCCTATAATTCACCCCTCCACTTT. Translating it yields CASNHEKGAYNSPLHF.

V gene TRBV7-8 combines with J gene TRBJ2-1; D call uncertain. The V gene's germline CDR1 is SGHVS and CDR2 FQNEAQ. There are 15 residues in the CDR3. V lost 5 bases, J lost 1 base, and 12 bases lay in between. The CDR3 DNA sequence: TGTGCCAGCAGCCCGCGGAACGGTTCCTACAATGAGCAGTTCTTC. Protein: CASSPRNGSYNEQFF.

This clone came up once. This chain connects TRBV13 to TRBJ2-7; TRBD1 aligns across 7 bases. The germline CDR1 and CDR2 sequences are PRHDT and FYEKMQ (reference sequence). The V segment lost 4 bases and the J segment 4 bases; nucleotides outside the gene matches: 10. This CDR3 is 15 amino acids long. CDR3 loop: CASSSRGGLGYEQYF. The CDR3 DNA follows: TGTGCCAGCAGCTCCCGAGGGGGCCTGGGGTACGAGCAGTACTTC.

This chain uses TRBV27 with TRBJ2-6; D unclear. The V gene lost 2 bases and the J gene lost 0 bases, with 23 bases spanning the gap. Germline V gene data show CDR1 as MNHEY and CDR2 as SMNVEV (reference sequence). The CDR3 runs 21 residues. The CDR3 DNA sequence: TGTGCCAGCAGTTTAAGGGCTCTTTGGCAGAACCAATTCTCTGGGGCCAACGTCCTGACTTTC. The encoded protein is CASSLRALWQNQFSGANVLTF.